Following are 28 T cell receptor beta chains from one sample sequenced in a study of shared clonotypes between healthy human individuals (dated by TCRdb to 2018 to 2021). Receptor libraries were prepared by the immunoSEQ multiplex PCR assay. TCRdb took over this immuneACCESS table, retaining in-frame rearrangements with V and J assigned. Such tables are incomplete; in checked studies, under half of the missing clones stem from an unresolved V gene, and the remainder is unexplained. The sample has some 1.5 million clones on record, over 95% of them singletons. In total, the top ten clones hold 1.2% of the sample. What was sequenced was naive CD4+ T cells sorted from blood. The label giving this sample's cell subset or site can be read as: CD45RA+ positively selected. The receptor source for this set is a man aged 25-40 years in good health.

The chain carries TRBV28 and TRBJ2-7; TRBD2 agrees at 8 bases. CDR3 length: 15 amino acids. V trimming: 3 bases; J trimming: 1 base; junction bases outside the gene matches: 5. Germline V gene lookup returns CDR1 MDHEN and CDR2 SYDVKM. The chain's CDR3 is CASSFVGRVSYEQYF. In DNA, the CDR3 is TGTGCCAGCAGTTTCGTCGGGAGGGTATCCTACGAGCAGTACTTC. Looking up the rest from reference TRBV28 and TRBJ2-7 gives the full variable domain: DVKVTQSSRYLVKRTGEKVFLECVQDMDHENMFWYRQDPGLGLRLIYFSYDVKMKEKGDIPEGYSVSREKKERFSLILESASTNQTSMYLCASSFVGRVSYEQYFGPGTRLTVT.

V and J are TRBV18 and TRBJ2-5; tentative D call: TRBD2 (7 bases). V lost 3 bases and J lost 5, with 16 bases in between. The CDR3 spans 15 residues. Germline CDR1 is KGHSH and CDR2 is LQKENI. CDR3 nucleotide sequence: TGTGCCAGCTCACCTGACGGGGGGCGCGGGGAGACCCAGTACTTC. Protein product: CASSPDGGRGETQYF.

The chain couples TRBV5-1 to TRBJ1-5, with 9 positions matching TRBD1. Looked up from germline, CDR1 is SGHRS and CDR2 is YFSETQ. J gave up 6 bases and V 0 bases, and 4 bases lay outside the gene matches. The CDR3 totals 15 residues. The CDR3 bases are TGCGCCAGCAGCTTGGAGGGACAGGGTCGTCAGCCCCAGCATTTT. It yields the protein CASSLEGQGRQPQHF.

V gene TRBV7-9 combines with J gene TRBJ1-1, with TRBD1 identical over 8 bases. Germline trimming cut 4 bases from V and 6 bases from J; bases unmatched to any gene: 10. The length of the CDR3 is 15 residues. Germline values: CDR1 SEHNR, CDR2 FQNEAQ (reference sequence). Here the CDR3 reads CASSSILPDRAEAFF. CDR3 coding DNA: TGTGCCAGCAGCTCCATACTACCGGACAGGGCTGAAGCTTTCTTT.

The chain has TRBV27 and TRBJ1-1; no definite D call. V was trimmed by 3 bases and J by 5 bases, leaving 13 bases between them. CDR1 is MNHEY, CDR2 SMNVEV, per germline (reference sequence). The CDR3 covers 14 residues. CDR3 DNA: TGTGCCAGCAGTTTGGAAGGGAGAGGGACTGAAGCTTTCTTT. Its protein product is CASSLEGRGTEAFF.

The chain links TRBV11-1 to TRBJ2-3; D is possibly TRBD1 (6 bases). Germline V gives CDR1 SGHAT, CDR2 FQDESV (reference sequence). Trimming took 5 bases from V and 0 from J, leaving 15 bases between them. CDR3 length: 16 amino acids. The DNA of the CDR3 is TGTGCCAGCAGCCTGCGCAGGGGAACTAGCACAGATACGCAGTATTTT. Translated: CASSLRRGTSTDTQYF. Full variable domain (missing parts from reference TRBV11-1 and TRBJ2-3): EAEVAQSPRYKITEKSQAVAFWCDPISGHATLYWYRQILGQGPELLVQFQDESVVDDSQLPKDRFSAERLKGVDSTLKIQPAELGDSAMYLCASSLRRGTSTDTQYFGPGTRLTVL.

The V gene is TRBV4-2, the J gene TRBJ2-7, with TRBD1 matching 8 bases. With 4 bases clipped from V and 6 bases from J, the junction kept 2 bases outside the gene matches. There are 12 residues in the CDR3. Germline CDR1 reads LGHNA; CDR2 reads YNFKEQ. CDR3 region: CASSRDRGEQYF. Here the CDR3 DNA reads TGTGCCAGCAGCCGAGACAGGGGCGAGCAGTACTTC.

V usage is TRBV15 and J usage is TRBJ2-7, with 8 bases lining up with TRBD1. With 0 bases clipped from V and 2 bases from J, the junction kept 6 bases outside the gene matches. The CDR3 runs to 16 residues. Germline V gene sequence: CDR1 LNHNV, CDR2 YYDKDF (reference sequence). CDR3 coding DNA: TGTGCCACCAGCAGAGATCTCGGGGACAGGACCTACGAGCAGTACTTC. Its protein product is CATSRDLGDRTYEQYF. The variable domain in full, completed from reference TRBV15 and TRBJ2-7, reads DAMVIQNPRYQVTQFGKPVTLSCSQTLNHNVMYWYQQKSSQAPKLLFHYYDKDFNNEADTPDNFQSRRPNTSFCFLDIRSPGLGDTAMYLCATSRDLGDRTYEQYFGPGTRLTVT.

This CDR3 reads CAWSVFGTSTDTQYF. The CDR3 DNA is TGTGCCTGGAGTGTTTTCGGGACTAGCACAGATACGCAGTATTTT. V is TRBV30 and J is TRBJ2-3; D may be TRBD2 (6 bases). From germline, CDR1 is GTSNPN and CDR2 SVGIG (reference sequence). Trimming pared 0 bases from V and 0 bases from J, leaving 10 bases between. This CDR3 contains 15 residues.

This clone was found a few times. The chain has TRBV28 and TRBJ2-7; D is uncertain. V lost 4 bases and J 1 base, leaving 17 bases between the germline ends. This CDR3 region has 16 residues. Germline V gene sequence: CDR1 MDHEN, CDR2 SYDVKM. CDR3 bases: TGTGCCAGCAGTTCCTCCCTAGGTAGTAGGTCCTACGAGCAGTACTTC. Protein product: CASSSSLGSRSYEQYF.

The rearrangement uses TRBV7-3 and TRBJ2-5; 9 positions match TRBD1. This CDR3 region has 16 residues. The V segment lost 5 bases and the J segment 5 bases; nucleotides outside the gene matches: 12. The germline V gene has CDR1 SGHTA and CDR2 FQGTGA. Written as DNA, the CDR3 is TGTGCCAGCAGCATTAGAGGACAGGGGCGATCGGAGACCCAGTACTTC. Its protein product is CASSIRGQGRSETQYF.

This clone was counted once. V gene TRBV10-3 combines with J gene TRBJ2-1; 9 bases map to TRBD2. CDR3 length equals 14 residues. The trim removed 4 bases at V and 7 bases at J, leaving 5 bases unmatched. In germline, CDR1 is ENHRY, CDR2 SYGVKD. CDR3 DNA: TGTGCCATCAGTGCGACTAGCGGTCCAAATGAGCAGTTCTTC. Translating it yields CAISATSGPNEQFF.

This sequence joins TRBV2 and TRBJ1-2; unclear D gene. Germline loops: CDR1 SNHLY, CDR2 FYNNEI. The CDR3 spans 14 residues. Trimming cost V 3 bases and J 5 bases, with 13 bases left between them. CDR3 region: CASSDGGMRYGYTF. CDR3 in DNA: TGTGCCAGCAGTGACGGAGGGATGAGGTATGGCTACACCTTC.

The chain employs TRBV5-4 and TRBJ2-3; tentative D call: TRBD1 (6 bases). Germline lookup yields CDR1 SGHNT and CDR2 YYREEE (reference sequence). Trimming left V 2 bases short and J 3 bases short, with 7 bases between. The CDR3 is made up of 13 amino acids. DNA for the CDR3: TGTGCCAGCAGCTTTGGACAGACAGATACGCAGTATTTT. Residues: CASSFGQTDTQYF.

This clone was detected once. This rearrangement joins TRBV9 to TRBJ2-1; 13 positions match TRBD2. The CDR3 length is 17 residues. V lost 4 bases, J lost 0 bases, and 4 bases stayed unmatched. Germline assignment: CDR1 SGDLS and CDR2 YYNGEE. The DNA for the CDR3 is TGTGCCAGCAGCCGTCGGACTAGCGGGAGCTCCTACAATGAGCAGTTCTTC. It codes for CASSRRTSGSSYNEQFF.

The chain carries TRBV10-3 and TRBJ1-2, with TRBD1 as a possible D gene (6 bases). Germline CDR1 and CDR2: ENHRY and SYGVKD. The CDR3 loop spans 14 amino acids. Trimming removed 7 bases at V and 7 bases at J, with 19 bases between. The CDR3 nucleotides read TGTGCCATCAATGAACAGGGAGGGTATGGTGGCTACACCTTC. Protein sequence: CAINEQGGYGGYTF.

V gene TRBV7-2 combines with J gene TRBJ1-2, with D perhaps TRBD1 (6 bases). There are 14 residues in the CDR3. Germline CDR1 and CDR2: SGHTA and FQGNSA. V shed 5 bases and J shed 3 bases, with 13 bases lying between them. CDR3 protein: CASSPNRGDYGYTF. The CDR3, as DNA: TGTGCCAGCAGCCCCAATAGGGGGGACTATGGCTACACCTTC.

This rearrangement joins TRBV28 to TRBJ1-5; a weak D match, TRBD1 (5 bases). V was trimmed by 10 bases and J by 3 bases, leaving 13 bases between them. This CDR3 region has 13 residues. Germline lookup yields CDR1 MDHEN and CDR2 SYDVKM. The DNA for the CDR3 is TGTGCCACCGACGACAGATACAATCAGCCCCAGCATTTT. Its protein is CATDDRYNQPQHF.

The J gene is TRBJ2-1, the V gene TRBV30; D gene uncertain. The CDR3 runs 10 residues. Germline V gene data show CDR1 as GTSNPN and CDR2 as SVGIG (reference sequence). Trimming left V 6 bases short and J 9 bases short, with 9 bases between. CDR3 coding DNA: TGTGCCTGTGGGGTAGGTGAGCAGTTCTTC. It codes for CACGVGEQFF.

J is TRBJ2-5 and V is TRBV4-1; 11 bases agree with TRBD1. V lost 1 base and J lost 5; bases outside the gene matches: 6. The length of the CDR3 is 16 residues. Germline loops: CDR1 MGHRA, CDR2 YSYEKL. The CDR3 DNA reads as TGCGCCAGCAGCCAAGTCGGGACAGGGGGAGCTGAGACCCAGTACTTC. Translation gives CASSQVGTGGAETQYF.

This chain links TRBV7-9 with TRBJ2-7; weak D call: TRBD1 (5 bases). The CDR3 sequence is 15 residues long. The germline V gene has CDR1 SEHNR and CDR2 FQNEAQ (reference sequence). V lost 5 bases and J lost 2, with 16 bases in between. This CDR3 is CASSPGGQLTYEQYF. CDR3 in DNA: TGTGCCAGCAGCCCCGGCGGACAATTAACCTACGAGCAGTACTTC.

CDR3 DNA sequence: TGTGCCAGCAGCCGACAGGGACTAGCGCTCTACAATGAGCAGTTCTTC. It translates to CASSRQGLALYNEQFF. The rearrangement uses TRBV7-2 and TRBJ2-1, with TRBD2 identical over 10 bases. Per the germline V gene, CDR1 is SGHTA and CDR2 is FQGNSA. The ends lost 5 bases at V and 3 bases at J; junction bases unmatched: 7. CDR3 length: 16 amino acids.

The rearrangement links TRBV18 to TRBJ2-3; unclear D gene. Germline CDR1 KGHSH, CDR2 LQKENI. This CDR3 contains 15 residues. Trimming left V 1 base short and J 2 bases short, with 10 bases between. The CDR3 DNA reads as TGTGCCAGCTCACCACAAGGAGTTCTCACAGATACGCAGTATTTT. It codes for CASSPQGVLTDTQYF.

The V and J genes are TRBV2 and TRBJ2-1, with TRBD2 identical over 12 bases. The CDR3 has 20 residues. Germline lookup yields CDR1 SNHLY and CDR2 FYNNEI. The V and J ends lost 8 bases and 0 bases, in that order; junction bases with no gene match: 17. The chain's CDR3 is CASFLRSGLAGLSSYNEQFF. The CDR3 bases are TGTGCCAGCTTTCTGCGATCGGGACTAGCGGGCCTAAGCTCCTACAATGAGCAGTTCTTC.

Regarding this clone: One junction end does not reproduce the germline sequence, and a read error may be involved. Other nucleotide sequences from this sample produce the same CDR3. The rearrangement links TRBV7-7 to TRBJ2-1; 10 bases are shared with TRBD2. Germline CDR1 SSHAT, CDR2 FNYEAQ (reference sequence). The CDR3 has 15 amino acids. The CDR3 protein is CASSSGLAEYNEQFF. DNA of the CDR3: TGTGCTAGCAGCTCTGGACTAGCGGAGTACAATGAGCAGTTCTTC.

This sequence joins TRBV9 and TRBJ2-7, with D maybe TRBD1 (5 bases). CDR3 length equals 15 residues. V lost 3 bases to trimming and J lost 4 bases, with 17 bases between them. From germline, CDR1 is SGDLS and CDR2 YYNGEE. CDR3 nucleotide sequence: TGTGCCAGCAGCGATTCTGAGGACAACCCTTACGAGCAGTACTTC. Amino acids: CASSDSEDNPYEQYF. Looking up the rest from reference TRBV9 and TRBJ2-7 gives the full variable domain: DSGVTQTPKHLITATGQRVTLRCSPRSGDLSVYWYQQSLDQGLQFLIQYYNGEERAKGNILERFSAQQFPDLHSELNLSSLELGDSALYFCASSDSEDNPYEQYFGPGTRLTVT.

This chain uses TRBV21-1 with TRBJ2-7; the table assigns TRBD2, which was not confirmed against the DNA. TRBV21-1 is designated a pseudogene. This CDR3 has 16 residues. The CDR3 DNA reads as TGTGCCAGCAGCAAAGAAATCCTAGCGGACCCGTACGAGCAGTACTTC. It specifies CASSKEILADPYEQYF.

The rearrangement joins TRBV5-1 to TRBJ2-1, with 9 bases fitting TRBD1. The CDR3 consists of 15 residues. Germline V gene data show CDR1 as SGHRS and CDR2 as YFSETQ. V lost 4 bases and J lost 6; bases outside the gene matches: 8. The chain's CDR3 is CASSNSGTGLNEQFF. The CDR3 coding sequence is TGCGCCAGCAGCAACTCCGGGACAGGGCTCAATGAGCAGTTCTTC.